A selection of T cell receptor beta chains follows, all from one sample in a study of cytomegalovirus exposure and HLA in healthy donors. Profiling relied on immunoSEQ multiplex PCR, and the TCRdb table lists in-frame clones only, not all of them. In the table there are under 200,000 clones, approximately 67% of which are singletons. Sample: PBMCs. The receptor source for this set is a woman aged 18-29 years in good health and CMV-seropositive. Each CDR3 is given with its conserved first and last residue. Fields, in order: V gene, clone size, CDR3 length, J gene, D gene, CDR3 DNA, CDR3 protein. The D gene is left open where the match is weak. The size entry is marked missing in some rows and otherwise reads once, few, many or a size class.

>TRBV5-8|-|15|TRBJ2-5|-
TGTGCCAGCAGCTTGGAAAGGGGCCGCCAAGAGACCCAGTACTTC
CASSLERGRQETQYF
>TRBV28|few|12|TRBJ1-2|-
TGTGCCAGCAACAGGGCGATGATAGGCTACACCTTC
CASNRAMIGYTF
>TRBV11-1|once|13|TRBJ1-2|-
TGTGCCAGCAGCCCAAACAGGGACTATGGCTACACCTTC
CASSPNRDYGYTF
>TRBV28|-|18|TRBJ2-1|TRBD2
TGTGCCAGCAACATTCCATCCCCAGCAGCGGGAGTTGAGAATGAGCAGTTCTTC
CASNIPSPAAGVENEQFF
>TRBV11-2|-|17|TRBJ1-5|-
TGTGCCAGCAGCCCGGGTGGGGCGACACGGGCGACAGCAGCCCAGCATTTT
CASSPGGATRATAAQHF
>TRBV10-3|few|16|TRBJ2-7|TRBD2
TGTGCCATCAGTGGCCTTCCTAGCGGGGGGACCTACGAGCAGTACTTC
CAISGLPSGGTYEQYF
>TRBV4-3|-|19|TRBJ2-1|-
TGCGCCAGCAGCCAAGATGGAGGCCCCAAAAGCGGTTCCTACAATGAGCAGTTCTTC
CASSQDGGPKSGSYNEQFF
>TRBV7-9|-|14|TRBJ2-1|TRBD1
TGTGCCAGCAGTCACCGGGTGACAGGGAATGAGCAGTTCTTC
CASSHRVTGNEQFF
>TRBV5-1|-|18|TRBJ2-6|TRBD1
TGCGCCAGCAGCAACGGACAGGGAGCGATTTCTGGGGCCAACGTCCTGACTTTC
CASSNGQGAISGANVLTF
>TRBV2|-|14|TRBJ1-5|-
TGTGCCAGCAGTAACCGGGACTCCAATCAGCCCCAGCATTTT
CASSNRDSNQPQHF